The clone carrying this T cell receptor beta chain has only a few counts. TCRdb re-analysed the RT-PCR reads in MiXCR, keeping a single row per CDR3 protein. This sample has hundreds of thousands of distinct CDR3 sequences, with 22% found just once. The source of the sample is a study of response to subunit inactivated influenza vaccine. The germline V and J ends were trimmed by 7 bases and 7 bases, with 10 bases remaining between them. The CDR3 is made up of 12 amino acids. CDR1 and CDR2 (germline): SGHVS, FQNEAQ. The sample here was PBMCs from blood, taken 21 months after vaccination. The chain links TRBV7-8 to TRBJ1-4; D is undetermined. This sequence originates from a man between 50 and 75 years old who received an inactivated influenza vaccine. CDR3 nucleotide sequence: TGTGCCAGCACGTCCCACCCTGAAAAACTGTTTTTT. It yields the protein CASTSHPEKLFF.